A selection of T cell receptor beta chains follows, all from one sample in a study of blood T cell repertoires in COVID-19. TCRdb's copy holds only in-frame clones and misses some; the assay was immunoSEQ multiplex PCR. The sample consists of roughly 400,000 clones, 85% to 90% of them appearing once. The sequenced sample was PBMCs or T cells enriched from blood (not recorded which). The receptors derive from a woman aged 45-65 years who had recovered from COVID-19. The CDR3 runs from the conserved cysteine through the conserved F or W. The order of the fields is clone size, J gene, D gene, V gene, CDR3 DNA, CDR3 protein. The D gene is left open where the match is weak. Clone size is shown for a subset of rows, as once, few, many or a class of expanded clone.

NA,TRBJ2-1,NA,TRBV12-3/TRBV12-4,TGTGCCAGCAGTGCCGCAGGTTCCAATGAGCAGTTCTTC,CASSAAGSNEQFF
NA,TRBJ1-1,NA,TRBV5-1,TGCGCCAGCAGCTTGGGCGGACACCAGGCTTTGGGCACTGAAGCTTTCTTT,CASSLGGHQALGTEAFF
NA,TRBJ2-7,TRBD2,TRBV6-1,TGTGCCAGCAGTGAATTCGGGGGGGGCGAGCAGTACTTC,CASSEFGGGEQYF
NA,TRBJ1-1,TRBD1,TRBV28,TGTGCCAGCAGTTTTGTAGATAGGGGGCCCACTGAAGCTTTCTTT,CASSFVDRGPTEAFF
once,TRBJ1-1,TRBD1,TRBV7-3,TGTGCCAGCAGCCCGGACCGAACAGGGGCAGCTTTCTTT,CASSPDRTGAAFF
NA,TRBJ1-1,NA,TRBV6-5,TGTGCCAGCAGACTGAAACAGGGCCTGAACACTGAAGCTTTCTTT,CASRLKQGLNTEAFF
NA,TRBJ1-1,NA,TRBV5-1,TGCGCCAGCAGCTTGGTAGTACAGGGCAACACTGAAGCTTTCTTT,CASSLVVQGNTEAFF
NA,TRBJ2-7,TRBD2,TRBV2,TGTGCCAGCAGTGCTCCGGGACTAGCGGGGATACCTTCCTACGAGCAGTACTTC,CASSAPGLAGIPSYEQYF
NA,TRBJ1-2,NA,TRBV6-4,TGTGCCAGCAGTGACAGGGAGACCTATGGCTACACCTTC,CASSDRETYGYTF
NA,TRBJ1-5,NA,TRBV28,TGTGCCAGCAGTTCTTTACAGGGAGCGAACAATCAGCCCCAGCATTTT,CASSSLQGANNQPQHF
NA,TRBJ2-3,TRBD1,TRBV10-3,TGTGCCATCAGTGAGTCTGCGGGACAGGGAAGGTTCCCGCAGTATTTT,CAISESAGQGRFPQYF
NA,TRBJ2-1,NA,TRBV5-1,TGCGCCAGCAGCTTAGGACAAGCCTACAATGAGCAGTTCTTC,CASSLGQAYNEQFF
NA,TRBJ1-5,TRBD1,TRBV19,TGTGCCAGTCGAGAGGCAGGGGGACTCAATCAGCCCCAGCATTTT,CASREAGGLNQPQHF
NA,TRBJ1-1,NA,TRBV5-1,TGCGCCAGCAGCTTGGCCCGCAGAAAAGCTTTCTTT,CASSLARRKAFF
NA,TRBJ2-2,NA,TRBV18,TGTGCCAGCTCACCACCGGTCGGATGGAGCGGGTCCGGGGAGCTGTTTTTT,CASSPPVGWSGSGELFF
NA,TRBJ1-2,NA,TRBV13,TGTGCCAGCAGTCAGCGGACCTCGGGCTATGGCTACACCTTC,CASSQRTSGYGYTF
NA,TRBJ1-6,NA,TRBV30,TGTGCCTGGAGAGAGGAAGGGGCGACAGTGATTAATTCACCCCTCCACTTT,CAWREEGATVINSPLHF
NA,TRBJ1-4,NA,TRBV4-2,TGTGCCAGCAGCCAAGATAGGTCAGGGTATGGAAAACTGTTTTTT,CASSQDRSGYGKLFF
NA,TRBJ2-7,TRBD1,TRBV15,TGTGCCACCAGCCCGGGACAGGGGAATAACTACGAGCAGTACTTC,CATSPGQGNNYEQYF
NA,TRBJ1-6,TRBD1,TRBV7-6,TGTGCCAGCAGCTTAGGGGACAGGGGGCGAAGTTCGTCACCCCTCCACTTT,CASSLGDRGRSSSPLHF
NA,TRBJ1-6,NA,TRBV5-1,TGCGCCAGCAGCCCCCAGACTGATATTTTAATCCGGGCCCTCCACTTT,CASSPQTDILIRALHF
NA,TRBJ2-1,NA,TRBV27,TGTGCCAGCAGTCCCACCGGTCCCTCCTACAATGAGCAGTTCTTC,CASSPTGPSYNEQFF
few,TRBJ1-6,NA,TRBV2,TGTGCCAGCAGTGAGTGGCAGATGAATTCACCCCTCCACTTT,CASSEWQMNSPLHF
NA,TRBJ1-2,TRBD1,TRBV7-2,TGTGCCAGCAGCTCGACAGGGCTGCGCTACTATGGCTACACCTTC,CASSSTGLRYYGYTF
NA,TRBJ2-1,TRBD2,TRBV3-1/TRBV3-2,TGTGCCAGCAGCCGGATAGGAGGAGCGGGGGTACACAATGAGCAGTTCTTC,CASSRIGGAGVHNEQFF
NA,TRBJ1-1,NA,TRBV27,TGTGCCAGCAGCTGGAGGGGGGGGAACACTGAAGCTTTCTTT,CASSWRGGNTEAFF
NA,TRBJ1-2,TRBD1,TRBV28,TGTGCCAGCAGTCCCTCGGGACAGGGGGCTCTTGGCTACACCTTC,CASSPSGQGALGYTF
NA,TRBJ2-2,NA,TRBV27,TGTGCCAGCAGGCGACCGGGGTGGGAGGAGCTGTTTTTT,CASRRPGWEELFF
NA,TRBJ1-3,TRBD1,TRBV7-9,TGTGCCAGCAGCTCCGGACAGGGCGCTGGAAACACCATATATTTT,CASSSGQGAGNTIYF
NA,TRBJ1-1,NA,TRBV2,TGTGCCAGCAGTGAATTGTACAGGGTGGACACTGAAGCTTTCTTT,CASSELYRVDTEAFF
NA,TRBJ2-1,NA,TRBV5-6,TGTGCCAGCAGGCCGATGACACTCGGGGATGAGCAGTTCTTC,CASRPMTLGDEQFF
NA,TRBJ1-2,NA,TRBV5-1,TGCGCCAGCAGCTTGGCCTTGACAGTCAACTATGGCTACACCTTC,CASSLALTVNYGYTF
NA,TRBJ1-1,TRBD1,TRBV5-1,TGCGCCAGCAGTTGGACAGGGGGTAACTATCGGTTTCTGACTAATGAAGCTTTCTTT,CASSWTGGNYRFLTNEAFF
NA,TRBJ2-2,NA,TRBV5-1,TGCGCCAGCAGCTTCGAGGGCGGGACCGGGGAGCTGTTTTTT,CASSFEGGTGELFF
NA,TRBJ1-1,NA,TRBV28,TGTGCCAGCAGCCCATTGAGACAACAAGCTTTCTTT,CASSPLRQQAFF
NA,TRBJ1-1,TRBD1,TRBV19,TGTGCCAGTAGCAAGTGGACAGGGCGAGGGATGAACACTGAAGCTTTCTTT,CASSKWTGRGMNTEAFF
few,TRBJ1-1,TRBD1,TRBV3-1/TRBV3-2,TGTGCCAGCAGCCCGCGACAGGGCCGGAACACTGAAGCTTTCTTT,CASSPRQGRNTEAFF
NA,TRBJ1-5,TRBD1,TRBV27,TGTGCCAGCAGCTCGACAGGGGGCTATCAGCCCCAGCATTTT,CASSSTGGYQPQHF
NA,TRBJ1-5,NA,TRBV5-1,TGCGCCAGCAGCTTGGCCGGGGGGGATCGTCAGCCCCAGCATTTT,CASSLAGGDRQPQHF